The 8 T cell receptor beta chains given below trace back to one sample, sequenced in a study of T-cell reconstitution after alpha-beta-depleted transplantation in children. Preparation of the TCRbeta library involved a method that used unique molecular identifiers. MiXCR was run by TCRdb on the PCR reads, yielding one entry per CDR3 protein. Of around 700,000 distinct CDR3 sequences listed, over 10% are singletons. The starting material was PBMCs, obtained before TCRalphabeta/CD19-depleted stem cell transplant. All receptors come from a girl aged 2 to 9 with congenital amegakaryocytic thrombocytopenia, due to receive a stem cell transplant.

This clonotype was seen repeatedly, ten times or more. This rearrangement joins TRBV29-1 to TRBJ2-7; D uncertain. The V end lost 4 bases, the J end lost 3 bases, and 10 bases lay between the germline ends. Germline loops: CDR1 SQVTM, CDR2 ANQGSEA. The length of the CDR3 is 12 residues. CDR3 protein: CSVGMVGYEQYF. The CDR3 DNA reads as TGCAGCGTTGGTATGGTGGGCTACGAGCAGTACTTC.

Only one count was recorded for this clonotype. The chain carries TRBV11-2 and TRBJ2-1; D is unresolved. CDR1 and CDR2 from the germline V gene are SGHAT and FQNNGV. The CDR3 covers 12 residues. The V end was cut by 0 bases, the J end by 13 bases, with 10 bases between. CDR3 sequence (DNA): TGTGCCAGCAGCTTAGACCGCCAAATCCAGTTCTTC. As protein: CASSLDRQIQFF.

This clonotype was seen only a few times. V is TRBV7-9 and J is TRBJ2-5, with a tentative D call TRBD2 (5 bases). CDR1 SEHNR and CDR2 FQNEAQ come from the germline V gene (reference sequence). CDR3 size: 16 residues. With 5 bases removed from V and 7 bases from J, the gap between germline ends came to 23 bases. In nucleotides, the CDR3 is TGTGCCAGCAGCCGATCCCGGGAAAGGCCTTTTGGGACCCAGTACTTC. It translates to CASSRSRERPFGTQYF. Supplemented by reference TRBV7-9 and TRBJ2-5, the full variable domain reads DTGVSQNPRHKITKRGQNVTFRCDPISEHNRLYWYRQTLGQGPEFLTYFQNEAQLEKSRLLSDRFSAERPKGSFSTLEIQRTEQGDSAMYLCASSRSRERPFGTQYFGPGTRLLVL.

In its sample, this clonotype was seen many times. This chain uses TRBV29-1 with TRBJ1-5; D uncertain. V was cut by 6 bases and J by 3 bases, with 9 bases left in between. The length of the CDR3 is 12 residues. Germline loops: CDR1 SQVTM, CDR2 ANQGSEA. DNA for the CDR3: TGCAGCGTCGCCTCGTCCAATCAGCCCCAGCATTTT. Amino acid sequence: CSVASSNQPQHF. The full variable domain, completed using reference TRBV29-1 and TRBJ1-5, is SAVISQKPSRDICQRGTSLTIQCQVDSQVTMMFWYRQQPGQSLTLIATANQGSEATYESGFVIDKFPISRPNLTFSTLTVSNMSPEDSSIYLCSVASSNQPQHFGDGTRLSIL.

This clonotype was recorded at least ten times. The chain recombines TRBV5-1 with TRBJ1-6; D is uncertain. Trimming removed 0 bases from V and 3 bases from J, with 7 bases in between. Looked up from germline, CDR1 is SGHRS and CDR2 is YFSETQ. The CDR3 has 15 residues. CDR3 sequence (DNA): TGCGCCAGCAGCTTGGAACACAGCTATAATTCACCCCTCCACTTT. Its protein is CASSLEHSYNSPLHF.

In its sample, this clonotype was seen many times. CDR3 loop: CSPQKRGGEQFF. The CDR3 DNA follows: TGCAGTCCCCAAAAGCGGGGGGGTGAGCAGTTCTTC. The rearrangement links TRBV20-1 to TRBJ2-1; TRBD2 aligns across 10 bases. CDR3 length: 12 amino acids. The junction had 7 bases not matched to a gene; V was cut back by 8 bases and J by 9 bases. Germline CDR1 reads DFQATT; CDR2 reads SNEGSKA (reference sequence).

V usage is TRBV5-1 and J usage is TRBJ2-1, with 7 bases fitting TRBD2. Per germline, CDR1 SGHRS and CDR2 YFSETQ. V lost 5 bases and J lost 2; bases outside the gene matches: 7. CDR3 length: 15 residues. The CDR3 bases are TGCGCCAGCAGGCTAGCGGCAAGACCCTACAATGAGCAGTTCTTC. Translating gives CASRLAARPYNEQFF.

V and J are TRBV5-1 and TRBJ2-1; D not resolved. V was shortened by 3 bases and J by 2 bases, with 15 bases between the two germline ends. The germline V gene has CDR1 SGHRS and CDR2 YFSETQ. The CDR3 covers 16 residues. CDR3 region: CASSSSGSLTYNEQFF. The DNA of the CDR3 is TGCGCCAGCAGCTCATCTGGCTCACTAACCTACAATGAGCAGTTCTTC.